This section outlines one T cell receptor (beta chain) sequence together with its context. What it binds is not known. CDR3 length: 17 amino acids. V lost 3 bases and J lost 7; bases outside the gene matches: 13. Germline assignment: CDR1 DFQATT and CDR2 SNEGSKA (reference sequence). The record originates from a study of blood T cells in healthy people across ages. Every sample yielded at least 6.5 million isolated PBMCs. Study findings and constraints: In these data, TCR beta diversity tracked strongly with naive T cell percentage. Greater diversity and more naive CD4+ cells were seen in long-lived donors than in aged donors.

The authors ran a second PCR of roughly 6 to 12 cycles using a sample-barcoded 5' primer and a J-beta primer mix. Each cDNA molecule, via a template-switch adaptor with 12 random nucleotides, was tagged. Each CDR3 protein gets one entry after TCRdb re-called the 5' RACE reads with MiXCR. The sample records roughly 1,300,000 distinct CDR3 sequences, roughly 64% being singletons. The receptor was isolated from a man between 18 and 29 years old in good health. The V and J genes are TRBV20-1 and TRBJ2-2, with 11 positions matching TRBD2. What was sequenced was blood. For the CDR3, the DNA is TGCAGTGCTAGGGCGACTAGCGGGGAGGTCTATGGCGGGGAGCTGTTTTTT. As protein: CSARATSGEVYGGELFF.